This is a list of T cell receptor beta chains from one sample in a study of shared clonotypes between healthy human individuals. Assay used: immunoSEQ multiplex PCR; TCRdb lists only in-frame clones, some missing. Of nearly 1 million clones in the sample, over 60% are singletons; the top ten hold about 1.5%. Sequencing used memory CD4+ T cells sorted from blood. The receptors derive from a man between 18 and 35 years old in good health. Both conserved end residues are part of each CDR3. D genes are given only for firm matches. Not every row has a clone size; where given, it reads once, few, many or a size class.

16 | TRBD1 | . | TRBJ2-7 | TRBV28 | CASSWKPGQGSYEQYF | TGTGCCAGCAGCTGGAAACCGGGACAGGGGTCCTACGAGCAGTACTTC
13 | . | . | TRBJ2-2 | TRBV29-1 | CSVEAGAAGELFF | TGCAGCGTTGAGGCGGGGGCAGCCGGGGAGCTGTTTTTT
15 | TRBD1 | once | TRBJ2-5 | TRBV15 | CATSRGGRGHETQYF | TGTGCCACCAGCAGAGGCGGCAGGGGGCACGAGACCCAGTACTTC
15 | . | . | TRBJ1-1 | TRBV4-3 | CASSQETGSGTEAFF | TGCGCCAGCAGCCAAGAGACGGGTTCCGGCACTGAAGCTTTCTTT
15 | . | . | TRBJ1-1 | TRBV6-5 | CASSPGGRANTEAFF | TGTGCCAGCAGTCCAGGAGGCAGGGCGAACACTGAAGCTTTCTTT
13 | . | . | TRBJ1-5 | TRBV19 | CASSIGTAQPQHF | TGTGCCAGTAGTATAGGGACGGCCCAGCCCCAGCATTTT
15 | TRBD1 | . | TRBJ1-5 | TRBV28 | CASSFRDRPNQPQHF | TGTGCCAGCAGTTTTAGGGACAGGCCCAATCAGCCCCAGCATTTT
14 | . | . | TRBJ2-7 | TRBV5-6 | CASSFLTGTYEQYF | TGTGCCAGCAGCTTCCTAACAGGGACCTACGAGCAGTACTTC
14 | . | . | TRBJ1-1 | TRBV29-1 | CSVEPSTGRTEAFF | TGCAGCGTTGAACCAAGTACAGGGAGGACTGAAGCTTTCTTT
14 | TRBD2 | once | TRBJ2-7 | TRBV11-2 | CASSLAGGLTEQYF | TGTGCCAGCAGTCTAGCGGGGGGGCTCACCGAGCAGTACTTC
14 | . | . | TRBJ1-5 | TRBV4-1 | CASSQERGWQPQHF | TGCGCCAGCAGCCAAGAGAGGGGTTGGCAGCCCCAGCATTTT
13 | . | . | TRBJ1-4 | TRBV6-6 | CASSLEGNEKLFF | TGTGCCAGCAGTTTGGAGGGAAATGAAAAACTGTTTTTT
15 | . | . | TRBJ2-1 | TRBV19 | CASSMSQRTYNEQFF | TGTGCCAGTAGTATGAGTCAAAGGACATACAATGAGCAGTTCTTC
14 | . | . | TRBJ1-6 | TRBV6-1 | CASTFQGGNSPLHF | TGTGCCAGCACATTTCAGGGCGGGAATTCACCCCTCCACTTT
15 | . | once | TRBJ2-7 | TRBV4-3 | CASSQVLGGWDEQYF | TGCGCCAGCAGCCAAGTTCTGGGCGGGTGGGACGAGCAGTACTTC
15 | TRBD2 | . | TRBJ2-1 | TRBV6-5 | CASQSVAGGYYEQFF | TGTGCCAGCCAATCTGTCGCCGGGGGGTACTATGAGCAGTTCTTC
15 | . | . | TRBJ2-1 | TRBV7-9 | CASSPRSDPYNEQFF | TGTGCCAGCAGCCCCCGTAGCGATCCCTACAATGAGCAGTTCTTC
16 | TRBD2 | . | TRBJ2-1 | TRBV29-1 | CSVLLRTSGPNVEQFF | TGCAGCGTGTTACTCCGGACTAGCGGGCCAAACGTGGAGCAGTTCTTC
16 | . | few | TRBJ1-1 | TRBV5-1 | CASSLASGSGNTEAFF | TGCGCCAGCAGCTTGGCTTCGGGGTCGGGGAACACTGAAGCTTTCTTT
10 | . | . | TRBJ2-5 | TRBV2 | CASREIQTDF | TGTGCCAGCAGGGAGATCCAAACGGACTTC
16 | . | . | TRBJ1-3 | TRBV19 | CASTHPGSVTGNTIYF | TGTGCCAGTACCCACCCTGGGTCGGTGACTGGAAACACCATATATTTT
12 | TRBD2 | . | TRBJ2-7 | TRBV6-6 | CASSSRTSPQYF | TGTGCCAGCAGCTCCAGGACTAGCCCGCAGTACTTC
17 | TRBD2 | . | TRBJ2-1 | TRBV7-2 | CASSLVSGGGAYNEQFF | TGTGCCAGCAGCTTAGTTAGCGGTGGGGGGGCCTACAATGAGCAGTTCTTC
13 | TRBD1 | few | TRBJ1-1 | TRBV10-1 | CASSVSGQGQAFF | TGCGCCAGCAGTGTCTCGGGACAGGGGCAAGCTTTCTTT
11 | . | . | TRBJ2-7 | TRBV6-5 | CASSTTYEQYF | TGTGCCAGCAGTACCACCTACGAGCAGTACTTC
16 | . | . | TRBJ1-6 | TRBV5-1 | CASSLGPNGDNSPLHF | TGCGCCAGCAGCTTGGGACCGAACGGGGATAATTCACCCCTCCACTTT
14 | . | . | TRBJ2-7 | TRBV10-1 | CASSEGPPTYEQYF | TGCGCCAGCAGTGAGGGACCGCCGACCTACGAGCAGTACTTC
15 | . | . | TRBJ2-5 | TRBV6-1 | CASSAPGQPQETQYF | TGTGCCAGCAGTGCCCCGGGACAACCCCAAGAGACCCAGTACTTC
13 | . | . | TRBJ2-3 | TRBV29-1 | CSVVGGGTDTQYF | TGCAGCGTTGTGGGCGGGGGCACAGATACGCAGTATTTT
15 | . | . | TRBJ1-6 | TRBV11-2 | CASSLAGWWNSPLHF | TGTGCCAGCAGCTTAGCAGGGTGGTGGAATTCACCCCTCCACTTT
14 | TRBD1 | once | TRBJ2-7 | TRBV6-1 | CASSETGQRTEQYF | TGTGCCAGCAGTGAAACGGGACAGAGGACCGAGCAGTACTTC
15 | . | once | TRBJ1-1 | TRBV5-4 | CASSGPQGGNTEAFF | TGTGCCAGCAGCGGCCCACAGGGAGGGAACACTGAAGCTTTCTTT
15 | . | once | TRBJ2-1 | TRBV4-3 | CASSLIGGAENEQFF | TGCGCCAGCAGCCTTATTGGGGGAGCAGAGAATGAGCAGTTCTTC
15 | . | . | TRBJ1-4 | TRBV5-1 | CASSLGGRDNEKLFF | TGCGCCAGCAGCTTGGGAGGCAGGGATAATGAAAAACTGTTTTTT
15 | . | . | TRBJ1-5 | TRBV5-1 | CASSQGAGIDQPQHF | TGCGCCAGCAGCCAAGGCGCGGGGATCGATCAGCCCCAGCATTTT
15 | . | . | TRBJ1-6 | TRBV2 | CASRSRDRVNSPLHF | TGTGCCAGCAGGTCCAGGGACCGGGTAAATTCACCCCTCCACTTT
15 | . | . | TRBJ2-5 | TRBV5-1 | CASSLVQISGETQYF | TGCGCCAGCAGCTTGGTTCAGATTTCAGGGGAGACCCAGTACTTC
13 | TRBD1 | few | TRBJ2-1 | TRBV19 | CASSPGGIGEQFF | TGTGCCAGTAGCCCAGGGGGCATTGGTGAGCAGTTCTTC
14 | . | . | TRBJ2-5 | TRBV6-1 | CASSEATGRETQYF | TGTGCCAGCAGTGAAGCTACAGGGAGAGAGACCCAGTACTTC
15 | . | . | TRBJ2-1 | TRBV5-6 | CASSLGQVIPNEQFF | TGTGCCAGCAGCTTGGGACAGGTCATCCCCAATGAGCAGTTCTTC
14 | . | . | TRBJ2-7 | TRBV19 | CASSRTVSSYEQYF | TGTGCCAGTAGCCGGACCGTCAGCTCCTACGAGCAGTACTTC
12 | . | . | TRBJ1-2 | TRBV6-5 | CASKGTNYGYTF | TGTGCCAGCAAGGGCACTAACTATGGCTACACCTTC
15 | TRBD1 | . | TRBJ2-5 | TRBV7-9 | CASSLRGTAQETQYF | TGTGCCAGCAGCTTAAGGGGGACAGCCCAAGAGACCCAGTACTTC
15 | TRBD1 | . | TRBJ1-4 | TRBV7-2 | CASSPGGATNEKLFF | TGTGCCAGCAGCCCAGGGGGGGCAACTAATGAAAAACTGTTTTTT
14 | . | . | TRBJ2-7 | TRBV30 | CAWSVEGARREQYF | TGTGCCTGGAGTGTAGAAGGGGCGCGTCGCGAGCAGTACTTC
14 | . | . | TRBJ2-5 | TRBV4-1 | CASSQVGSPLAQYF | TGCGCCAGCAGCCAAGTCGGGTCGCCTTTGGCCCAGTACTTC
12 | TRBD2 | once | TRBJ2-7 | TRBV6-6 | CASSGLVYEQYF | TGTGCCAGCAGCGGACTAGTCTACGAGCAGTACTTC
13 | . | . | TRBJ2-7 | TRBV28 | CASSRGSTYEQYF | TGTGCCAGCAGCCGTGGATCCACCTACGAGCAGTACTTC
16 | TRBD2 | . | TRBJ2-1 | TRBV7-9 | CASSLGGDYSYNEQFF | TGTGCCAGCAGCTTAGGGGGGGACTACTCTTACAATGAGCAGTTCTTC
14 | . | . | TRBJ1-4 | TRBV14 | CASSLDRWNEKLFF | TGTGCCAGCAGCCTGGACCGCTGGAATGAAAAACTGTTTTTT
14 | . | . | TRBJ1-2 | TRBV7-9 | CASSPQARNDGYTF | TGTGCCAGCAGCCCCCAAGCCAGAAACGATGGCTACACCTTC
14 | TRBD1 | . | TRBJ1-5 | TRBV10-3 | CAISMTGSDQPQHF | TGTGCCATCAGTATGACAGGGTCTGATCAGCCCCAGCATTTT
15 | . | . | TRBJ1-6 | TRBV9 | CASSVGDRNNSPLHF | TGTGCCAGCAGCGTAGGGGACCGAAATAATTCACCCCTCCACTTT